The rows below give T cell receptor beta chains drawn from one sample of a study of regulatory T cells in long-lasting Graves disease. From the multiplex PCR reads, TCRdb called clonotypes with MiXCR, one entry per CDR3 protein. The table shows roughly 560,000 distinct CDR3 sequences, with 15% to 20% occurring only once. These same data were also listed under a study on T cells in Graves' hyperthyroidism and ophthalmopathy.

The sample was peripheral blood mononuclear cells (PBMCs), taken at new diagnosis, from a patient treated with antithyroid drugs. These receptors all stem from a woman aged 40 to 65 with Graves disease. The CDR3 runs from the conserved cysteine through the conserved F or W. Some rows mark clone size as missing; the rest say once, few, many or name a class of expanded clone.

clone_size: many
v_call: TRBV2
j_call: TRBJ2-1
cdr3_aa: CASSGTGPYEQFF

clone_size: few
v_call: TRBV9
j_call: TRBJ1-2
cdr3_aa: CASSTRGYSNYGYTF

clone_size: many
v_call: TRBV6-1
j_call: TRBJ1-2
cdr3_aa: CASSQTGQGTFGYTF

clone_size: few
v_call: TRBV4-1
j_call: TRBJ2-3
cdr3_aa: CASSHAGIALHTQYF

clone_size: few
v_call: TRBV19
j_call: TRBJ1-4
cdr3_aa: CASRIRQGREKLFF

clone_size: .
v_call: TRBV6-1
j_call: TRBJ1-2
cdr3_aa: CASSLRGTYGYTF

clone_size: many
v_call: TRBV15
j_call: TRBJ1-4
cdr3_aa: CATSKTKGADNEKLFF

clone_size: .
v_call: TRBV5-6
j_call: TRBJ2-7
cdr3_aa: CASSLWGTGVYEQYF

clone_size: many
v_call: TRBV6-5
j_call: TRBJ1-1
cdr3_aa: CASRYRVATEAFF

clone_size: many
v_call: TRBV3-1
j_call: TRBJ1-1
cdr3_aa: CASSQGASLNTEAFF

clone_size: .
v_call: TRBV24-1
j_call: TRBJ2-1
cdr3_aa: CATGAGFYNEQFF

clone_size: many
v_call: TRBV2
j_call: TRBJ2-3
cdr3_aa: CASNGGNTDTQYF

clone_size: few
v_call: TRBV12-3/TRBV12-4
j_call: TRBJ2-7
cdr3_aa: CASSWASGLEQYF

clone_size: many
v_call: TRBV6-1
j_call: TRBJ2-3
cdr3_aa: CASSEEIGGGSTDTQYF

clone_size: .
v_call: TRBV6-1
j_call: TRBJ2-3
cdr3_aa: CASGVGSTDTQYF

clone_size: many
v_call: TRBV20-1
j_call: TRBJ2-5
cdr3_aa: CSARAAGAGTQYF

clone_size: .
v_call: TRBV12-3/TRBV12-4
j_call: TRBJ2-3
cdr3_aa: CASSLEGHLTDTQYF

clone_size: .
v_call: TRBV18
j_call: TRBJ2-3
cdr3_aa: CASSPDIAGASDTQYF

clone_size: many
v_call: TRBV28
j_call: TRBJ2-7
cdr3_aa: CASSFRTVGYEQYF

clone_size: many
v_call: TRBV20-1
j_call: TRBJ2-3
cdr3_aa: CSAPRAAPGRTDTQYF

clone_size: .
v_call: TRBV18
j_call: TRBJ2-7
cdr3_aa: CASSPRLISGQKSSYEQYF

clone_size: few
v_call: TRBV3-1
j_call: TRBJ1-6
cdr3_aa: CASSQTPGNSPLHF

clone_size: many
v_call: TRBV30
j_call: TRBJ1-3
cdr3_aa: CAWSGFSGNTIYF

clone_size: many
v_call: TRBV20-1
j_call: TRBJ1-1
cdr3_aa: CSARDRQGGTEAFF

clone_size: many
v_call: TRBV12-3/TRBV12-4
j_call: TRBJ2-7
cdr3_aa: CASRPSGGGLEQYF

clone_size: .
v_call: TRBV6-1
j_call: TRBJ1-1
cdr3_aa: CASRETVREAFF

clone_size: once
v_call: TRBV11-2
j_call: TRBJ1-6
cdr3_aa: CASSPGGGIAYNSPLHF

clone_size: once
v_call: TRBV30
j_call: TRBJ2-7
cdr3_aa: CAWRSTSGGTYEQYF

clone_size: .
v_call: TRBV19
j_call: TRBJ2-7
cdr3_aa: CASSIGSSSYEQYF